The clone carrying this T cell receptor (beta chain) was detected many times. CDR3 size: 17 residues. From germline, CDR1 is SGHRS and CDR2 YFSETQ. Trimming took 1 base from V and 0 from J, leaving 16 bases between them. The data derive from a study of T-cell reconstitution after alpha-beta-depleted transplantation in children. Unique molecular identifiers were used to barcode this TCRbeta library. A single record per CDR3 protein comes from TCRdb applying MiXCR to the PCR reads. Among a few hundred thousand distinct CDR3 sequences, approximately 9.8% were seen once, and the ten largest hold around 5.1%.

The sample here was PBMCs from the stem cell graft donor, taken from the stem cell graft. This rearrangement joins TRBV5-1 to TRBJ1-1, with no clear D. This TCR came from a human donor who donated a stem cell graft to a child with SCID. Written as DNA, the CDR3 is TGCGCCAGCAGCTTGATGGGCAAGGACCTGCTGAACACTGAAGCTTTCTTT. It translates to CASSLMGKDLLNTEAFF.